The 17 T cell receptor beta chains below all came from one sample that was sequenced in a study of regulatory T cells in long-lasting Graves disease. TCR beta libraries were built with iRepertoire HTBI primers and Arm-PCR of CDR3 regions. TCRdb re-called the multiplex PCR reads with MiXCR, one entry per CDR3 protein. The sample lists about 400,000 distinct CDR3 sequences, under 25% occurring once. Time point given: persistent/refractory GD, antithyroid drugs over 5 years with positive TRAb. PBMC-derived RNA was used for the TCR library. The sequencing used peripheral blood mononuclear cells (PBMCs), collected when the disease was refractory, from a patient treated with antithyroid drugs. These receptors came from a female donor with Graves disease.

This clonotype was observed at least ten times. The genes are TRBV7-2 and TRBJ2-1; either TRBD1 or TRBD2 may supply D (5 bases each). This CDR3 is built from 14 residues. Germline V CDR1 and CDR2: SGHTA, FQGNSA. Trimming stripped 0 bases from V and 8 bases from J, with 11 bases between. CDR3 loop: CASSLARGVDEQFF. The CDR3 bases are TGTGCCAGCAGCTTAGCTAGAGGGGTCGATGAGCAGTTCTTC.

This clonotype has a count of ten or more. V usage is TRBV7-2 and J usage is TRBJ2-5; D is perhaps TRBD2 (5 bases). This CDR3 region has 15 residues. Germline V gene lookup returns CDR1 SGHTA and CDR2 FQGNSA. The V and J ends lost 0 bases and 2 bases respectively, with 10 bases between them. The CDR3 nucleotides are TGTGCCAGCAGCTTAGCGGGAGTTTCACAAGAGACCCAGTACTTC. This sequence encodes CASSLAGVSQETQYF. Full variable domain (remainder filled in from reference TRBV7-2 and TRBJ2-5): GAGVSQSPSNKVTEKGKDVELRCDPISGHTALYWYRQSLGQGLEFLIYFQGNSAPDKSGLPSDRFSAERTGGSVSTLTIQRTQQEDSAVYLCASSLAGVSQETQYFGPGTRLLVL.

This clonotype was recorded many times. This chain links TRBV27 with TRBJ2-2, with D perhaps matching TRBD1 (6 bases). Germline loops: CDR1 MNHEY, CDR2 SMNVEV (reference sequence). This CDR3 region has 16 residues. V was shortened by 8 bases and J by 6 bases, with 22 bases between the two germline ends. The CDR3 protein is CASARAGAFQAGELFF. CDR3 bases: TGTGCCAGCGCAAGGGCAGGGGCGTTCCAAGCCGGGGAGCTGTTTTTT.

DNA of the CDR3: TGTGCCAGCAGCTTGGCGGCTGAGGGGGCCATCGGGGAGCTGTTTTTT. Translating it yields CASSLAAEGAIGELFF. J is TRBJ2-2 and V is TRBV5-6, with 7 bases that match TRBD1. CDR3 length equals 16 residues. Germline V gene sequence: CDR1 SGHDT, CDR2 YYEEEE. Unmatched junction bases numbered 9, after V lost 0 bases and J lost 7 bases.

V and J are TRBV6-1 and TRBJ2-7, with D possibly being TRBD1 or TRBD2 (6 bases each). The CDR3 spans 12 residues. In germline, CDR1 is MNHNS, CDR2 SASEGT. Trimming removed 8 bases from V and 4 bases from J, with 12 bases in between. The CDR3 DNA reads TGTGCCAGCGGGGGGCTATATTACGAGCAGTACTTC. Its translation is CASGGLYYEQYF.

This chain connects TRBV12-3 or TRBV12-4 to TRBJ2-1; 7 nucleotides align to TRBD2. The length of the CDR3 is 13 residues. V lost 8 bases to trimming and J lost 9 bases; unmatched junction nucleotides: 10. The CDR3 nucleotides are TGTGCCAGCCGTGGGACGGGAGGTGGTGAGCAGTTCTTC. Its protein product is CASRGTGGGEQFF.

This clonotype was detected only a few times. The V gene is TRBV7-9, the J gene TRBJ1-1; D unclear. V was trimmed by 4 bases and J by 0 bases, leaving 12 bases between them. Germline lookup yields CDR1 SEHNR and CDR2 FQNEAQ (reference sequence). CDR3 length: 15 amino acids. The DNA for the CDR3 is TGTGCCAGCAGCTCAGAATCTTCCATGAACACTGAAGCTTTCTTT. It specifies CASSSESSMNTEAFF. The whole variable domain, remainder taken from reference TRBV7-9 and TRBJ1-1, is DTGVSQNPRHKITKRGQNVTFRCDPISEHNRLYWYRQTLGQGPEFLTYFQNEAQLEKSRLLSDRFSAERPKGSFSTLEIQRTEQGDSAMYLCASSSESSMNTEAFFGQGTRLTVV.

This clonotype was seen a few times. CDR3 amino acids: CASSRTGPGEQYF. The DNA of the CDR3 is TGTGCCAGCAGTCGGACAGGTCCTGGGGAGCAGTACTTC. V and J are TRBV27 and TRBJ2-7; TRBD1 aligns across 7 bases. Trimming took 5 bases from V and 7 from J; bases not matched to a gene: 8. The length of the CDR3 is 13 residues. CDR1 is MNHEY and CDR2 is SMNVEV in the germline V gene (reference sequence).

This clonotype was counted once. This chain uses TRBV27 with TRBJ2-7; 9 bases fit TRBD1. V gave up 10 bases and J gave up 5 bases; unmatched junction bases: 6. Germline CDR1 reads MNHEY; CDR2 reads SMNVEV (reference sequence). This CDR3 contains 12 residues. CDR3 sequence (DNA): TGTGCCACCGCAGGGACAGGGAACGAGCAGTACTTC. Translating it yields CATAGTGNEQYF.

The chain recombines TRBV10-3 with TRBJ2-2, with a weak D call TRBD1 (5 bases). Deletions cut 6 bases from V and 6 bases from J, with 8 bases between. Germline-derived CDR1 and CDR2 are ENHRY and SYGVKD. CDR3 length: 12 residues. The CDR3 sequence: CAISREPGELFF. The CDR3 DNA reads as TGTGCCATCAGCAGGGAACCCGGGGAGCTGTTTTTT.

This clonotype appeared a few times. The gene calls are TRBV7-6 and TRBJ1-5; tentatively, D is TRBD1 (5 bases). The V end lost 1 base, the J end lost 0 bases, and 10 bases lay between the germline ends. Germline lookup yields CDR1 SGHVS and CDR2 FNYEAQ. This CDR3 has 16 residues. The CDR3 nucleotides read TGTGCCAGCAGCTTAGAACCAGGGTATAGCAATCAGCCCCAGCATTTT. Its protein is CASSLEPGYSNQPQHF.

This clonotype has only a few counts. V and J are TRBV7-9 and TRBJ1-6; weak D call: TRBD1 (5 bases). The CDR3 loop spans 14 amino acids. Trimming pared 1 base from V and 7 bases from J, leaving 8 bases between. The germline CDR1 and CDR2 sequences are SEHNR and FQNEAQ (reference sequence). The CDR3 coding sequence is TGTGCCAGCAGCTTAGTAGGGGTCAATTCACCCCTCCACTTT. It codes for CASSLVGVNSPLHF.

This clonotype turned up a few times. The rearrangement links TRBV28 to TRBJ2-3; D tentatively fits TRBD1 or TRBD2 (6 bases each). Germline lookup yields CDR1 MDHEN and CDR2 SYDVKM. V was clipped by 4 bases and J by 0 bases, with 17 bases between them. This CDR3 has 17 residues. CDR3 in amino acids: CASSSTRDTASTDTQYF. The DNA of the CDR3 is TGTGCCAGCAGTTCGACTAGGGACACCGCTAGCACAGATACGCAGTATTTT.

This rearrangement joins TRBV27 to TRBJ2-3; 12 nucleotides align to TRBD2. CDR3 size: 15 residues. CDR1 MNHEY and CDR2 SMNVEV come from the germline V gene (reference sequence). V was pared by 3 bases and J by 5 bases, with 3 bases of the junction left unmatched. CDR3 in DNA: TGTGCCAGCAGTTTGTTGGGACTAGCGGGAGATACGCAGTATTTT. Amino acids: CASSLLGLAGDTQYF.

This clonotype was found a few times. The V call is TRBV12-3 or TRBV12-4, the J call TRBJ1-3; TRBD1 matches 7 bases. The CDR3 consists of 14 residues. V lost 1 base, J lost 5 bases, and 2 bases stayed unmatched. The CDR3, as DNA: TGTGCCAGCAGTTTAGAGACAGGGCGAAACACCATATATTTT. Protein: CASSLETGRNTIYF.

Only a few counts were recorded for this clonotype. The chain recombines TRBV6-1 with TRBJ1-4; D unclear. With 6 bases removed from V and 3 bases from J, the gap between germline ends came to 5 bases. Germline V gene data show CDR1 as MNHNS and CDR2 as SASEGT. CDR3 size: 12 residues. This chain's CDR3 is CASRRPNEKLFF. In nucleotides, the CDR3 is TGTGCCAGCAGACGACCTAATGAAAAACTGTTTTTT.

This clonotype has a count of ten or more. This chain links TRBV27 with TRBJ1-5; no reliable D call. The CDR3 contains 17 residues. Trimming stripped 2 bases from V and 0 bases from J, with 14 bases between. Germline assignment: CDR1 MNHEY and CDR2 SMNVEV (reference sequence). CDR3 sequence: CASSLRYSRDSNQPQHF. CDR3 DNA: TGTGCCAGCAGTTTAAGGTACTCGAGAGATAGCAATCAGCCCCAGCATTTT.